This passage covers 23 T cell receptor beta chains from one sample sequenced in a study of cytomegalovirus exposure and HLA in healthy donors. TCRdb's table, derived via immunoSEQ multiplex PCR, lists solely in-frame clones and lacks some. This sample has around 200,000 clones, with 70% to 90% found just once. The sequenced material came from PBMCs. Every receptor here comes from a woman younger than 35 in good health and CMV-seronegative.

The rearrangement links TRBV10-1 to TRBJ2-4; weak D call: TRBD2 (5 bases). The CDR3 sequence is 17 residues long. V lost 6 bases and J 0 bases, leaving 18 bases between the germline ends. CDR1 and CDR2 (germline): WNHNN, SYGVQD (reference sequence). The CDR3 DNA sequence: TGCGCCAGCAGAGAACGAGCCAGCGGTCTAGCCAAAAACATTCAGTACTTC. As protein: CASRERASGLAKNIQYF.

The chain links TRBV30 to TRBJ2-7; TRBD2 might be the D (6 bases). The CDR3 runs 12 residues. In germline, CDR1 is GTSNPN, CDR2 SVGIG (reference sequence). Trimming took off 4 bases at V and 5 bases at J, with 12 bases between the two ends. CDR3 loop: CAWKKRGNEQYF. Written as DNA, the CDR3 is TGTGCCTGGAAAAAACGGGGGAACGAGCAGTACTTC.

The chain links TRBV18 to TRBJ1-4, with D unresolved. The V gene's germline CDR1 is KGHSH and CDR2 LQKENI. Deletions cut 1 base from V and 8 bases from J, with 8 bases between. CDR3 length: 13 residues. The CDR3 bases are TGTGCCAGCTCACCACTTGACACCGAAAAACTGTTTTTT. This translates into CASSPLDTEKLFF.

This chain joins TRBV7-9 and TRBJ2-7; weak D call: TRBD1 (5 bases). V lost 5 bases and J 5 bases, leaving 16 bases between the germline ends. This CDR3 is 14 amino acids long. The germline gives CDR1 SEHNR, CDR2 FQNEAQ (reference sequence). In DNA form, the CDR3 reads TGTGCCAGCAGCCTAGGGCAGGGTCGCCACGAGCAGTACTTC. This gives the protein CASSLGQGRHEQYF.

The chain employs TRBV7-8 and TRBJ2-5, with 8 bases fitting TRBD1. V shed 3 bases, J shed 0 bases, and the junction held 6 bases outside the gene matches. This CDR3 has 16 amino acids. Germline CDR1 SGHVS, CDR2 FQNEAQ. The CDR3 DNA reads TGTGCCAGCAGCTTGGGACCGGGACAGGACCAAGAGACCCAGTACTTC. Encoded protein: CASSLGPGQDQETQYF.

J is TRBJ2-1 and V is TRBV6-4; 13 bases agree with TRBD2. J gave up 6 bases and V 3 bases, and 2 bases lay outside the gene matches. CDR1 MRHNA and CDR2 SNTAGT come from the germline V gene. This CDR3 region has 15 residues. The CDR3 region has the DNA TGTGCCAGCAGTGATCGGACTAGCGGGGGCAATGAGCAGTTCTTC. Its translation: CASSDRTSGGNEQFF.

This rearrangement joins TRBV7-8 to TRBJ1-3; D perhaps matches TRBD1 (5 bases). The CDR3 is 16 residues long. With 3 bases removed from V and 5 bases from J, the gap between germline ends came to 17 bases. Germline loops: CDR1 SGHVS, CDR2 FQNEAQ. The CDR3 DNA sequence: TGTGCCAGCAGCTTGGGGCCCAAAGAGGTTCGAAACACCATATATTTT. The encoded protein is CASSLGPKEVRNTIYF.

The J gene is TRBJ2-2, the V gene TRBV11-2, with D hard to call. This CDR3 has 14 residues. Trimming took off 2 bases at V and 6 bases at J, with 10 bases between the two ends. Germline CDR1 and CDR2: SGHAT and FQNNGV. DNA of the CDR3: TGTGCCAGCAGCTTATCGCGTTCGGCCGGGGAGCTGTTTTTT. It translates to CASSLSRSAGELFF.

This chain links TRBV7-8 with TRBJ2-5; 14 nucleotides agree with TRBD2. V was pared by 5 bases and J by 5 bases, with 13 bases of the junction left unmatched. This CDR3 comprises 18 residues. The germline gives CDR1 SGHVS, CDR2 FQNEAQ. The chain's CDR3 is CASSPMGLAGEFGETQYF. DNA of the CDR3: TGTGCCAGCAGCCCAATGGGACTAGCGGGGGAGTTCGGGGAGACCCAGTACTTC.

V usage is TRBV5-1 and J usage is TRBJ2-7; tentative D call: TRBD1 (6 bases). This CDR3 comprises 16 residues. CDR1 SGHRS and CDR2 YFSETQ come from the germline V gene. With 3 bases removed from V and 2 bases from J, the gap between germline ends came to 18 bases. CDR3 DNA: TGCGCCAGCAGCTCGGACAGCTCCCTAACCCCCTACGAGCAGTACTTC. Encoded protein: CASSSDSSLTPYEQYF.

The chain carries TRBV4-1 and TRBJ1-2, with D maybe TRBD1 (6 bases). V dropped 4 bases and J dropped 6 bases, with 18 bases sitting between them. Germline CDR1 and CDR2: MGHRA and YSYEKL. The CDR3 totals 15 residues. CDR3 nucleotides: TGCGCCAGCAGCCCACGACGGGGACAAGATAATGGCTACACCTTC. This translates into CASSPRRGQDNGYTF.

The V and J genes are TRBV27 and TRBJ2-5; possible D gene TRBD2, 6 bases. CDR3 length equals 15 residues. V lost 2 bases to trimming and J lost 5 bases, with 15 bases between them. Germline V gene lookup returns CDR1 MNHEY and CDR2 SMNVEV (reference sequence). DNA of the CDR3: TGTGCCAGCAGTTTAAACGGGAGAGGATGGGAGACCCAGTACTTC. It encodes CASSLNGRGWETQYF.

The J gene is TRBJ2-3, the V gene TRBV4-3, with TRBD2 matching 9 bases. The trim removed 2 bases at V and 4 bases at J, leaving 16 bases unmatched. The CDR3 length is 19 residues. The germline CDR1 and CDR2 sequences are LGHNA and YSLEER. This CDR3 is CASSQREWTPSGKADTQYF. The CDR3 bases are TGCGCCAGCAGCCAACGGGAGTGGACTCCTAGCGGGAAAGCAGATACGCAGTATTTT.

This clone occurred a few times. This rearrangement joins TRBV5-1 to TRBJ2-1, with D hard to call. This CDR3 has 13 amino acids. Germline loops: CDR1 SGHRS, CDR2 YFSETQ. Deletions cut 2 bases from V and 4 bases from J, with 7 bases between. CDR3 DNA: TGCGCCAGCAGCTTATCACAGTACAATGAGCAGTTCTTC. Translation: CASSLSQYNEQFF.

The J gene is TRBJ2-7, the V gene TRBV19; 10 bases map to TRBD1. The CDR3 has 17 residues. CDR1 and CDR2 from the germline V gene are LNHDA and SQIVND (reference sequence). Trimming took 5 bases from V and 2 from J; bases not matched to a gene: 12. Here the CDR3 DNA reads TGTGCCAGTAGTTCAATACCGGGACAGGGGAGGCCCTACGAGCAGTACTTC. The encoded protein is CASSSIPGQGRPYEQYF.

The chain carries TRBV6-5 and TRBJ2-7, with 9 nucleotides matching TRBD1. This CDR3 has 15 residues. V shed 4 bases, J shed 5 bases, and the junction held 9 bases outside the gene matches. Germline CDR1 reads MNHEY; CDR2 reads SVGAGI. The CDR3 coding sequence is TGTGCCAGCAGTTTCCCGGGACAGGGTTCCGACGAGCAGTACTTC. This sequence encodes CASSFPGQGSDEQYF.

The chain couples TRBV7-2 to TRBJ1-1; possibly TRBD1 for D (5 bases). V was shortened by 4 bases and J by 4 bases, with 10 bases between the two germline ends. Germline assignment: CDR1 SGHTA and CDR2 FQGNSA. The length of the CDR3 is 13 residues. The CDR3 is CASSSGRVTEAFF. The CDR3 DNA is TGTGCCAGCAGCTCTGGCAGGGTCACTGAAGCTTTCTTT.

The J gene is TRBJ1-2, the V gene TRBV19; no definite D call. Germline V CDR1 and CDR2: LNHDA, SQIVND (reference sequence). This CDR3 contains 12 residues. V lost 3 bases and J 6 bases, leaving 8 bases between the germline ends. The CDR3 sequence is CASSMGGHGYTF. The CDR3, as DNA: TGTGCCAGTAGTATGGGAGGGCATGGCTACACCTTC.

The chain combines TRBV2 with TRBJ1-5, with D maybe TRBD1 (5 bases). Germline CDR1 SNHLY, CDR2 FYNNEI. This CDR3 spans 13 amino acids. V shed 8 bases and J shed 5 bases, with 13 bases lying between them. The CDR3 coding sequence is TGTGCCAGCGGGGGGACGGCCTATCAGCCCCAGCATTTT. Residues: CASGGTAYQPQHF.

The rearrangement links TRBV27 to TRBJ2-1; 11 nucleotides align to TRBD1. The CDR3 has 15 residues. Trimming at V came to 5 bases and at J to 9 bases, leaving 9 bases not matched to a gene. Germline CDR1 and CDR2: MNHEY and SMNVEV (reference sequence). This chain's CDR3 is CASSPAGQGVSEQFF. CDR3 in DNA: TGTGCCAGCAGTCCCGCGGGACAGGGGGTGAGTGAGCAGTTCTTC.

The chain recombines TRBV6-1 with TRBJ2-7; 10 nucleotides agree with TRBD2. Germline trimming cut 6 bases from V and 4 bases from J; bases unmatched to any gene: 3. The germline gives CDR1 MNHNS, CDR2 SASEGT. There are 13 residues in the CDR3. The CDR3, as DNA: TGTGCCAGCAGACTAGCGGGAAATTACGAGCAGTACTTC. It yields the protein CASRLAGNYEQYF.

V gene TRBV6-5 combines with J gene TRBJ2-3; no definite D call. CDR1 and CDR2 (germline): MNHEY, SVGAGI. The CDR3 is 13 residues long. V shed 2 bases and J shed 6 bases, with 9 bases lying between them. CDR3 region: CASSYGSVDTQYF. CDR3 DNA: TGTGCCAGCAGTTACGGTTCAGTGGATACGCAGTATTTT.

CDR3: CASSLGQPGNIQYF. For the CDR3, the DNA is TGTGCCAGCAGCTTGGGCCAACCTGGGAACATTCAGTACTTC. The rearrangement links TRBV7-6 to TRBJ2-4; D is unresolved. Trimming left V 3 bases short and J 7 bases short, with 13 bases between. CDR3 length: 14 amino acids. Germline CDR1 SGHVS, CDR2 FNYEAQ.